This entry features one T cell receptor beta chain sequence. No antigen is known for it. Sample time point: blood 4 weeks post-SBRT, at nephrectomy. Indicated treatment: 15 Gy SBRT to primary tumor, nephrectomy 4 weeks later. Nephrectomy followed 15 Gy stereotactic body radiation by 4 weeks. Generated by immunoSEQ multiplex PCR, the TCRdb table keeps only in-frame clones and is missing some. Among some 97,000 clones listed, 70% to 85% were seen once. These data come from a study of radiation and T cells in renal cell carcinoma. There are 17 residues in the CDR3. J lost 4 bases, V lost 0 bases, and 11 bases had no gene match. CDR1 is LGHNA and CDR2 is YSLEER in the germline V gene. General observations from the study: From baseline, blood top tumor clonotypes peaked at 2 weeks post-radiation.

The chain couples TRBV4-3 to TRBJ1-2, with 7 bases fitting TRBD1. Sample: blood, taken from a patient whose treatment included radiotherapy and nephrectomy. The TCR originated in a man in his 60s with renal cell carcinoma. The CDR3 sequence is CASSQDLGGDSAYGYTF. CDR3 DNA sequence: TGCGCCAGCAGCCAAGATCTTGGAGGGGACAGCGCCTATGGCTACACCTTC.